A single sample is the source of the 8 T cell receptor beta chains below, sequenced in a study of kidney transplant recipient with SARS-CoV-2 infection. TCRdb reprocessed the reads with MiXCR, giving one entry per CDR3 protein. Seen here are 200,000 to 250,000 distinct CDR3 sequences, about 30% observed once, and the top ten hold under 7.5%. The sample here was a blood sample, taken at baseline and on day 111 from a kidney transplant recipient. These receptors all stem from a male patient aged 25-45 years who had COVID-19 and was a kidney transplant recipient. Part of the T cells may come from the graft donor.

In regard to this clonotype: One end of the junction fails to match germline, which may point to a read error. The gene calls are TRBV19 and TRBJ2-1, with TRBD2 as a possible D gene (5 bases). The CDR3 runs 16 residues. CDR1 and CDR2 from the germline V gene are LNHDA and SQIVND (reference sequence). The CDR3 region is CTSTPPGTSSYNEQFF. CDR3 DNA sequence: TGTACCAGTACCCCCCCGGGCACTAGCTCCTACAATGAGCAGTTCTTC.

To note about this clonotype: Mismatch with germline at one junction end may stem from a read error. The V call is TRBV20-1, the J call TRBJ1-5; D perhaps matches TRBD1 (5 bases). The CDR3 is 14 residues long. CDR1 is DFQATT and CDR2 is SNEGSKA in the germline V gene (reference sequence). CDR3 coding DNA: TGCAGTGCAGCGGGGCTCCCTCGCAATCAGCCCCAGCACTTT. It specifies CSAAGLPRNQPQHF.

The rearrangement joins TRBV7-2 to TRBJ2-1; tentative D call: TRBD2 (6 bases). The CDR3 length is 13 residues. From germline, CDR1 is SGHTA and CDR2 FQGNSA. The V end lost 1 base, the J end lost 9 bases, and 10 bases lay between the germline ends. The CDR3 DNA follows: TGTGCCAGCAGCTTAGGACCAGCGGGTGAGCAGTTCTTC. It yields the protein CASSLGPAGEQFF.

This clonotype showed up many times. CDR3 in amino acids: CASSRKSELGKTYGYTF. CDR3 DNA: TGTGCCAGCAGTCGGAAATCAGAACTGGGAAAGACCTATGGCTACACCTTC. The rearrangement links TRBV25-1 to TRBJ1-2; D unclear. CDR3 length equals 17 residues. Trimming removed 5 bases from V and 4 bases from J, with 23 bases in between. CDR1 and CDR2 from the germline V gene are MGHDK and SYGVNS.

This clonotype was seen once. A much larger clone differs from this one at a single base, so this may be a read error. This chain links TRBV7-2 with TRBJ1-2, with no clear D. The germline V gene has CDR1 SGHTA and CDR2 FQGNSA. The CDR3 is 13 amino acids. CDR3 amino acids: CASSSNVELNLAF. The CDR3 DNA follows: TGTGCCAGCAGCTCAAACGTGGAATTAAATCTCGCCTTC.

This clonotype was counted many times. This sequence joins TRBV7-8 and TRBJ1-2; D is unclear. The CDR3 has 17 amino acids. Germline V lookup: CDR1 SGHVS, CDR2 FQNEAQ. V lost 5 bases and J lost 4, with 23 bases in between. CDR3 bases: TGTGCCAGCAGCAGGTTTGGGTTTACCCGAAAGACCTATGGCTACACCTTC. Encoded protein: CASSRFGFTRKTYGYTF.

As regards this clonotype: This may be a read error: a much more frequent sequence differs by one nucleotide. The V call is TRBV6-5, the J call TRBJ1-2; maybe TRBD1 (6 bases). This CDR3 is built from 14 residues. Trimming took off 8 bases at V and 7 bases at J, with 20 bases between the two ends. Germline V gene lookup returns CDR1 MNHEY and CDR2 SVGAGI. CDR3 coding DNA: TGTGCCAGCGGTAAGCGACAGGCTTGGGCTGGCTACACCTTC. Protein: CASGKRQAWAGYTF.

This clonotype occurred many times. The chain uses TRBV19 and TRBJ2-7; possibly TRBD2 for D (7 bases). V lost 5 bases and J lost 0, with 11 bases in between. The CDR3 runs to 14 residues. Germline values: CDR1 LNHDA, CDR2 SQIVND (reference sequence). The CDR3 bases are TGTGCCAGTAGTGGGGGGGGCTTCTCCTACGAGCAGTACTTC. It specifies CASSGGGFSYEQYF.